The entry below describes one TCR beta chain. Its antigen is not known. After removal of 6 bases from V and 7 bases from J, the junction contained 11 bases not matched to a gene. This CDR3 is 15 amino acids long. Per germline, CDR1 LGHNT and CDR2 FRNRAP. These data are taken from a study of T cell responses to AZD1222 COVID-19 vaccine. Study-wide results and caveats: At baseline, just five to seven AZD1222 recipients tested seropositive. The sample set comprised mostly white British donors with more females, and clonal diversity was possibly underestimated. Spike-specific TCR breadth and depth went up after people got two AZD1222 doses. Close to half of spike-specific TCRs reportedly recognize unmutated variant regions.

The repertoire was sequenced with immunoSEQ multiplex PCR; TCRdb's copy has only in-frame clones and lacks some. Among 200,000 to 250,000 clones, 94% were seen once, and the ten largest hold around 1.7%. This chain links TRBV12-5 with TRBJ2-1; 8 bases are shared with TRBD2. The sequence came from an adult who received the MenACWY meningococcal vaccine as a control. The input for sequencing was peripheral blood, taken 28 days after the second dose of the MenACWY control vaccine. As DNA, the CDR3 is TGTGCTAGTGGGCAATACGGGGGGGCAAGGAATGAGCAGTTCTTC. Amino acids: CASGQYGGARNEQFF.